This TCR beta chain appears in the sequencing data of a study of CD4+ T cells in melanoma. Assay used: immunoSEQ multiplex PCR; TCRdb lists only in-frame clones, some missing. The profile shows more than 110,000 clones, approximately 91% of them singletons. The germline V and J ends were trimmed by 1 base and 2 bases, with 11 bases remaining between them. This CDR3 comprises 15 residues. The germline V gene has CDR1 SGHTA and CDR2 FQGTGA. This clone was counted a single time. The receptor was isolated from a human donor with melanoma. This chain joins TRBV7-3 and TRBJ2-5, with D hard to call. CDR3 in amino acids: CASSLIRVSQETQYF. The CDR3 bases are TGTGCCAGCAGCTTAATAAGGGTATCTCAAGAGACCCAGTACTTC. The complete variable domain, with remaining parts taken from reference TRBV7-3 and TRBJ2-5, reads GAGVSQTPSNKVTEKGKYVELRCDPISGHTALYWYRQSLGQGPEFLIYFQGTGAADDSGLPNDRFFAVRPEGSVSTLKIQRTERGDSAVYLCASSLIRVSQETQYFGPGTRLLVL.